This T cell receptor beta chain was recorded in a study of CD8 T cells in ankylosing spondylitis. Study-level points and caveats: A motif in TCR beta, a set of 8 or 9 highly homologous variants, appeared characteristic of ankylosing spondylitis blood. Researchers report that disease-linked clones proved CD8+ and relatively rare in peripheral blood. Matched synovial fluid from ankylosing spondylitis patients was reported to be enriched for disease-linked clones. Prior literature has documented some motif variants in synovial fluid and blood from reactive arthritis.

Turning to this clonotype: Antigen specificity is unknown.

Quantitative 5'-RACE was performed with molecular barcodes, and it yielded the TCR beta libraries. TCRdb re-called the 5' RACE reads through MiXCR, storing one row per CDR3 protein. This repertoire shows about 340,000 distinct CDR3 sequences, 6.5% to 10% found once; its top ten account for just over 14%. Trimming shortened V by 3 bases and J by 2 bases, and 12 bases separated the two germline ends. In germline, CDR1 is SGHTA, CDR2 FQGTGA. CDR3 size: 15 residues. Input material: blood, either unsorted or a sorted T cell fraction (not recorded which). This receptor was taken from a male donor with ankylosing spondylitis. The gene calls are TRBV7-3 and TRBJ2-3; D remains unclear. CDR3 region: CASSFAGTSTDTQYF. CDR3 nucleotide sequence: TGTGCCAGCAGCTTCGCTGGCACTTCCACAGATACGCAGTATTTT.